This record looks at one TCR beta chain sequence and its context. The target antigen is unknown. These data originate in a study of T cell repertoires in cytomegalovirus infection. Study details: Carrying CMV and the relevant HLA type showed in public TCR beta signatures.

TCRdb re-called the reads with MiXCR, one entry per CDR3 protein. The sample lists roughly 920,000 distinct CDR3 sequences; 25% to 40% were seen once. Study results and caveats: Dominating the ex vivo response were HLA-C-restricted CMV-specific TCR beta clonotypes.

The source was cultured CD8+ T cells from PBMCs, collected from culture after CMV antigen stimulation. The source is a human donor in good health (CMV status not recorded). Some clones in this sample may be carry-over from other donors' samples.

CDR3 nucleotides: TGTGCCAGCAGTTTACCGGGTCCGGCTTTCTTT. Its translation: CASSLPGPAFF. The rearrangement links TRBV12-3 or TRBV12-4 to TRBJ1-1; D is ambiguous. The CDR3 consists of 11 residues. V was clipped by 2 bases and J by 11 bases, with 9 bases between them.